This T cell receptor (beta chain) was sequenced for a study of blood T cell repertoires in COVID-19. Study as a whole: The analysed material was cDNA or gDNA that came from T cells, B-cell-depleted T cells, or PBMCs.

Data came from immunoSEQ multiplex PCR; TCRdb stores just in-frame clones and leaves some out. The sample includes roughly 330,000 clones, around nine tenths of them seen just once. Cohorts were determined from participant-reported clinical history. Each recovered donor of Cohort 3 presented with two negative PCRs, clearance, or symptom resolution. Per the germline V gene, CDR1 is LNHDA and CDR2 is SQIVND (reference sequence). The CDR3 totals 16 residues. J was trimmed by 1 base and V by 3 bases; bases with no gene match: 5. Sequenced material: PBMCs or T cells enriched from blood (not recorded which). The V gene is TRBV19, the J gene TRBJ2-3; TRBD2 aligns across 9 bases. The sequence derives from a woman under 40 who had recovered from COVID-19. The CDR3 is CASSIRLAGRTDTQYF. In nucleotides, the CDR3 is TGTGCCAGTAGTATTCGGCTAGCGGGGCGCACAGATACGCAGTATTTT.